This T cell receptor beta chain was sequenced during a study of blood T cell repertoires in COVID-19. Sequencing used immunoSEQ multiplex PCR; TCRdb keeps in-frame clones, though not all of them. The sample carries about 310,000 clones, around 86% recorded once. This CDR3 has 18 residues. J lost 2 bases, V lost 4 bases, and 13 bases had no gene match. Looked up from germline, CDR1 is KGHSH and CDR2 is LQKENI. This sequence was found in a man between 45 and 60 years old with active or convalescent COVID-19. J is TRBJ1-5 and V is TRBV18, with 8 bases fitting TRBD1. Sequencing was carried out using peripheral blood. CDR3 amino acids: CASSRAPQGATGNQPQHF. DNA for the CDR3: TGTGCCAGCTCACGGGCCCCTCAGGGGGCAACGGGCAATCAGCCCCAGCATTTT.